This is a list of T cell receptor beta chains from one sample in a study of cytomegalovirus exposure and HLA in healthy donors. Only in-frame clones appear in the TCRdb table, and some are missing; sequencing was by immunoSEQ multiplex PCR. Here the sample spans about 160,000 clones, approximately 80% being singletons. The sample comprised PBMCs. These receptors came from a young woman in good health and CMV-seronegative. CDR3s include the opening cysteine and the closing phenylalanine or tryptophan. Each record gives: V gene, clone size, D gene, J gene, CDR3 protein, CDR3 DNA. The D gene is left open where the match is weak. Clone size is given for some rows only: seen once, a few or many times, or a class if the clone is expanded.

>TRBV6-6|-|TRBD2|TRBJ2-3
CASNRAGGSDTQYF
TGTGCCAGCAATAGGGCGGGGGGGTCAGATACGCAGTATTTT
>TRBV4-1|-|TRBD1|TRBJ1-2
CASSQAPTGASYGYTF
TGCGCCAGCAGCCAAGCCCCGACAGGGGCTTCCTATGGCTACACCTTC
>TRBV18|-|-|TRBJ1-1
CASSISPGNTEAFF
TGTGCCAGCTCAATATCGCCGGGGAACACTGAAGCTTTCTTT
>TRBV11-3|-|-|TRBJ1-4
CASSSLTGLNEKLFF
TGTGCCAGCAGCTCCTTGACAGGCCTAAATGAAAAACTGTTTTTT
>TRBV5-1|-|-|TRBJ2-7
CASRETAEYEQYF
TGCGCCAGCAGAGAGACAGCAGAGTACGAGCAGTACTTC
>TRBV9|-|TRBD1|TRBJ2-7
CASSLTGQHSYEQYF
TGTGCCAGCAGCCTTACGGGACAGCACTCCTACGAGCAGTACTTC
>TRBV6-4|few|TRBD2|TRBJ2-5
CASSARGGQETQYF
TGTGCCAGCAGTGCCCGCGGGGGCCAAGAGACCCAGTACTTC
>TRBV5-6|-|TRBD1|TRBJ1-2
CASSFRHQGWQGDGGYTF
TGTGCCAGCAGCTTTCGCCATCAAGGATGGCAGGGGGACGGAGGCTACACCTTC
>TRBV2|-|-|TRBJ2-3
CASSGERSTDTQYF
TGTGCCAGCAGCGGTGAACGCAGCACAGATACGCAGTATTTT
>TRBV13|-|-|TRBJ1-1
CASSPPNPQGRLLGAFF
TGTGCCAGCAGCCCACCAAACCCTCAGGGTAGGTTGTTAGGGGCTTTCTTT
>TRBV12-2|-|-|TRBJ1-6
CASRSRVTNYNSPLHF
TGTGCAAGTCGCTCCAGGGTAACAAACTATAATTCACCCCTCCACTTT
>TRBV6-5|-|-|TRBJ1-1
CASSYSWARYTEAFF
TGTGCCAGCAGTTACTCGTGGGCCAGGTATACTGAAGCTTTCTTT
>TRBV7-2|-|-|TRBJ2-3
CASSLVGGTQYF
TGTGCCAGCAGCTTAGTGGGGGGTACGCAGTATTTT
>TRBV4-1|-|-|TRBJ1-3
CASSQGTQVISGNTIYF
TGCGCCAGCAGCCAAGGAACACAGGTTATCTCTGGAAACACCATATATTTT
>TRBV11-1|once|-|TRBJ1-6
CASSLTDYNSPLHF
TGTGCCAGCAGCTTGACAGACTATAATTCACCCCTCCACTTT
>TRBV28|-|TRBD1|TRBJ1-4
CASRYPAGGKLFF
TGTGCCAGCAGGTACCCGGCAGGGGGAAAACTGTTTTTT
>TRBV2|-|TRBD2|TRBJ2-7
CASNTRGDPYEQYF
TGTGCCAGCAACACACGGGGGGACCCCTACGAGCAGTACTTC
>TRBV5-1|-|-|TRBJ1-2
CASSSDSRLGYTF
TGCGCCAGCAGCTCCGACTCCCGCCTGGGCTACACCTTC
>TRBV6-1|-|TRBD1|TRBJ2-7
CASSARTGTTYEQYF
TGTGCCAGCAGTGCGCGGACAGGGACCACCTACGAGCAGTACTTC
>TRBV30|-|-|TRBJ1-6
CAWSVQGDSPLHF
TGTGCCTGGAGTGTACAGGGAGATTCACCCCTCCACTTT
>TRBV19|-|-|TRBJ2-1
CASSIGSSYNEQFF
TGTGCCAGTAGTATCGGGAGCTCCTACAATGAGCAGTTCTTC
>TRBV5-6|-|-|TRBJ1-2
CASSPAGWQTYGYTF
TGTGCCAGCAGCCCCGCGGGGTGGCAGACCTATGGCTACACCTTC
>TRBV18|few|-|TRBJ2-5
CASSSTRSEETQYF
TGTGCCAGCTCATCAACCCGGTCTGAAGAGACCCAGTACTTC
>TRBV18|-|-|TRBJ1-4
CASSPDSSNEKLFF
TGTGCCAGCTCACCAGACAGTTCTAATGAAAAACTGTTTTTT
>TRBV19|few|-|TRBJ1-3
CASSRQAARSGNTIYF
TGTGCCAGTAGTAGACAGGCAGCTCGCTCTGGAAACACCATATATTTT
>TRBV11-2|-|TRBD2|TRBJ2-5
CASRRLAGLGETQYF
TGTGCCAGCAGAAGACTAGCGGGGTTAGGCGAGACCCAGTACTTC
>TRBV18|-|-|TRBJ1-2
CASSPQTGLSTWCF
TGTGCCAGCTCACCGCAAACGGGACTTTCGACCTGGTGCTTC
>TRBV19|-|TRBD1|TRBJ1-5
CASSIGDRLSNQPQHF
TGTGCCAGTAGTATAGGGGACAGACTAAGCAATCAGCCCCAGCATTTT
>TRBV15|-|-|TRBJ2-1
CATSRDEEYNEQFF
TGTGCCACCAGCAGAGATGAGGAGTACAATGAGCAGTTCTTC
>TRBV28|-|-|TRBJ1-2
CASIPPGGGYGYTF
TGTGCCAGCATCCCCCCGGGGGGCGGCTATGGCTACACCTTC
>TRBV19|-|TRBD1|TRBJ1-3
CASSFLPGQAHSGNTIYF
TGTGCCAGTAGTTTTTTACCGGGACAGGCCCACTCTGGAAACACCATATATTTT
>TRBV7-6|-|TRBD2|TRBJ2-3
CASSASGGALGTQYF
TGTGCCAGCAGCGCTAGCGGGGGGGCTTTGGGTACGCAGTATTTT
>TRBV19|-|-|TRBJ2-5
CASSSAETQYF
TGTGCCAGTAGTTCCGCGGAGACCCAGTACTTC
>TRBV14|-|TRBD1|TRBJ2-1
CASSPTGMGSYNEQFF
TGTGCCAGCAGCCCGACAGGGATGGGCTCCTACAATGAGCAGTTCTTC
>TRBV5-1|-|-|TRBJ1-1
CASSWDTKLAAFF
TGCGCCAGCAGCTGGGACACCAAGCTCGCCGCTTTCTTT
>TRBV9|-|-|TRBJ1-2
CASSVDYPGFAYGYTF
TGTGCCAGCAGCGTCGACTATCCGGGATTCGCATATGGCTACACCTTC
>TRBV5-6|-|-|TRBJ2-7
CASSPRKLSGEQYF
TGTGCCAGCAGCCCGAGGAAGTTATCGGGGGAGCAGTACTTC
>TRBV27|once|-|TRBJ1-5
CASSLSWGGSNQPQHF
TGTGCCAGCAGTTTATCGTGGGGGGGGAGCAATCAGCCCCAGCATTTT
>TRBV5-1|-|TRBD1|TRBJ1-1
CASSLGTGGRLTTEAFF
TGCGCCAGCAGCTTGGGGACAGGGGGGCGCCTAACAACTGAAGCTTTCTTT
>TRBV5-1|-|-|TRBJ1-4
CASSPPQAEGEKLFF
TGCGCCAGCAGCCCACCACAGGCCGAAGGCGAAAAACTGTTTTTT
>TRBV5-5|-|-|TRBJ2-3
CASSLRLPSDTQYF
TGTGCCAGCAGCCTAAGACTTCCTTCGGATACGCAGTATTTT
>TRBV6-5|-|-|TRBJ1-2
CASSTLGGFSGYTF
TGTGCCAGCAGTACGTTGGGGGGGTTTAGTGGCTACACCTTC
>TRBV6-5|-|TRBD1|TRBJ1-2
CASSLKPGTGTAGYTF
TGTGCCAGCAGTTTAAAACCCGGGACAGGGACAGCTGGCTACACCTTC
>TRBV9|once|-|TRBJ1-4
CASSVSVRVGSDEKLFF
TGTGCCAGCAGCGTATCAGTCAGGGTAGGGTCGGATGAAAAACTGTTTTTT
>TRBV6-1|-|-|TRBJ1-2
CASSEAWGVTGYTF
TGTGCCAGCAGTGAAGCTTGGGGGGTTACCGGCTACACCTTC
>TRBV25-1|few|TRBD1|TRBJ2-7
CASSDRQGRSGQYF
TGTGCCAGCAGTGATAGACAGGGGAGGTCTGGGCAGTACTTC
>TRBV18|-|TRBD1|TRBJ2-5
CASSRRDSQQETQYF
TGTGCCAGCTCACGCAGGGACAGTCAACAAGAGACCCAGTACTTC
>TRBV11-2|-|-|TRBJ1-1
CASSFGGETEAFF
TGTGCCAGCAGTTTTGGCGGAGAGACTGAAGCTTTCTTT
>TRBV5-4|-|TRBD2|TRBJ2-5
CASSLEGGGAGETQYF
TGTGCCAGCAGCTTGGAGGGCGGGGGGGCCGGAGAGACCCAGTACTTC
>TRBV7-9|-|-|TRBJ1-4
CASSMSSGINEKLFF
TGTGCCAGCAGCATGAGTTCCGGGATCAATGAAAAACTGTTTTTT
>TRBV10-3|-|TRBD1|TRBJ1-1
CAIRNRDRGAFF
TGTGCCATCAGAAACCGGGACAGGGGAGCTTTCTTT
>TRBV12-5|-|-|TRBJ2-5
CASGYQETQYF
TGTGCTAGTGGCTACCAAGAGACCCAGTACTTC
>TRBV7-9|-|TRBD1|TRBJ2-6
CASSLAGTAVSGANVLTF
TGTGCCAGCAGCTTGGCCGGGACAGCTGTCTCTGGGGCCAACGTCCTGACTTTC